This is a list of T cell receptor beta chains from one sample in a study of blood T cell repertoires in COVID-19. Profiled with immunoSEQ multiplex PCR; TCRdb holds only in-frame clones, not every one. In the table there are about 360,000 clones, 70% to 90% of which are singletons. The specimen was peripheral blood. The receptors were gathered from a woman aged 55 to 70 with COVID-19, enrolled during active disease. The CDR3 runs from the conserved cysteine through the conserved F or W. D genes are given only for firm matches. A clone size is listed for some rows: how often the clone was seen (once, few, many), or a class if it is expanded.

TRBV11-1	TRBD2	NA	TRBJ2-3	TGTGCCAGCAGCCGGATAGCGGGGACAGATACGCAGTATTTT	CASSRIAGTDTQYF
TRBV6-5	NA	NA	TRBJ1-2	TGTGCCAGCAGCCCCGCCTGGGCTTCTAACTATGGCTACACCTTC	CASSPAWASNYGYTF
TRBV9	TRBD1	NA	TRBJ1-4	TGTGCCAGCAGCGCTGGGACAGCAACTAATGAAAAACTGTTTTTT	CASSAGTATNEKLFF
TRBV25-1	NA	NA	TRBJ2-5	TGTGCCAGCAGTGAAGGCCAGGGAGAGACCCAGTACTTC	CASSEGQGETQYF
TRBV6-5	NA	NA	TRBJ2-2	TGTGCCAGCAGTTATCGGGGGATCGACACCGGGGAGCTGTTTTTT	CASSYRGIDTGELFF
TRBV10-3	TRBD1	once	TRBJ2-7	TGTGCCATCAGCCGACAGGGCTACGAGCAGTACTTC	CAISRQGYEQYF
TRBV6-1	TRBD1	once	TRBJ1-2	TGTGCCAGCAGTGAAGTAACAGGGGACTATGGCTACACCTTC	CASSEVTGDYGYTF
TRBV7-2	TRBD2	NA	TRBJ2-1	TGTGCCAGCAGCTGGACTAGCGGAGGGGCCGATGAGCAGTTCTTC	CASSWTSGGADEQFF
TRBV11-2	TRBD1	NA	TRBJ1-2	TGTGCCAGCAGCTTAAATCAGGGGGCGCTTAGCTATGGCTACACCTTC	CASSLNQGALSYGYTF
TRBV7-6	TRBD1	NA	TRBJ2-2	TGTGCCAGCAGCCGAGGGGGACAGGGACCCACCGGGGAGCTGTTTTTT	CASSRGGQGPTGELFF
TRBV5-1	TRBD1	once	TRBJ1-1	TGCGCCAGTTGGGACAGGGGTTTCACTGAAGCTTTCTTT	CASWDRGFTEAFF
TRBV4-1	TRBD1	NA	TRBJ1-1	TGCGCCAGCAGCCAAAGGACAGGGGAGATAATGGCAGCGAACACTGAAGCTTTCTTT	CASSQRTGEIMAANTEAFF
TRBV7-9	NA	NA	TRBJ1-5	TGTGCCAGCAGCTTAGAAGGCGCAGGCCGTGGCCAGCATTTT	CASSLEGAGRGQHF
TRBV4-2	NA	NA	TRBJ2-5	TGTGCCAGCAGCCAAGGTCAGGCAGGTCGAGAGACCCAGTACTTC	CASSQGQAGRETQYF
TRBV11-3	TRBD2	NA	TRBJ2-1	TGTGCCAGCAGCACAACCGGGACTAGCGGCTACAATGAGCAGTTCTTC	CASSTTGTSGYNEQFF
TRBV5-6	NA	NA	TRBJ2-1	TGTGCCAGCAGCTTGAGCGTGCGGTTCAATGAGCAGTTCTTC	CASSLSVRFNEQFF
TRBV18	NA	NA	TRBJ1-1	TGTGCCAGCTCACCGACAACGAACACTGAAGCTTTCTTT	CASSPTTNTEAFF
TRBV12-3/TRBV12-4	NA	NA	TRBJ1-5	TGTGCCAGCAGTCCTTGGGGTACTAGGCCCCAGCATTTT	CASSPWGTRPQHF
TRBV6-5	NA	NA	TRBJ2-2	TGTGCCAGCAGTTACTCGGTCCCCAGAGGTCCCGGGGAGCTGTTTTTT	CASSYSVPRGPGELFF
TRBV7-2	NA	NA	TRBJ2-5	TGTGCCAGCAGCTTAAGAGTCGGGACCCAGTACTTC	CASSLRVGTQYF
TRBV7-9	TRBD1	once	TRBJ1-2	TGTGCCAGCAGCCCGGACAGGGGACATGGCTACACCTTC	CASSPDRGHGYTF
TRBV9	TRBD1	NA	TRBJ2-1	TGTGCCAGCACCCCGTTGAGGACAGGGGGCTACAATGAGCAGTTCTTC	CASTPLRTGGYNEQFF
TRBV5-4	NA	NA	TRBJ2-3	TGTGCCAGCAGCTTGGGGGTGCGGGGAACAGATACGCAGTATTTT	CASSLGVRGTDTQYF
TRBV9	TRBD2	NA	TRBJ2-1	TGTGCCAGCAGCGTAGGTCCTAGCGGGGGGTGGTCGGGCAATGAGCAGTTCTTC	CASSVGPSGGWSGNEQFF
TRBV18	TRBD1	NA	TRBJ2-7	TGTGCCAGCTCACCCAACGGACAGGGGGCCTACGAGCAGTACTTC	CASSPNGQGAYEQYF
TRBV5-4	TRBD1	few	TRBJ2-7	TGTGCCAGCAGGATACAGGGGTTATCCTCCGAGCAGTACTTC	CASRIQGLSSEQYF
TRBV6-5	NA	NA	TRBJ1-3	TGTGCCAGCAGATCATGGACAGGAAACACCATATATTTT	CASRSWTGNTIYF
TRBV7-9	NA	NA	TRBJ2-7	TGTGCCAGCAGCTCCCTCGGGGTCGAGCAGTACTTC	CASSSLGVEQYF
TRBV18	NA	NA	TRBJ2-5	TGTGCCAGCTCACCACCTTCGGGGAATCAAGAGACCCAGTACTTC	CASSPPSGNQETQYF
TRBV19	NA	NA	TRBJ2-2	TGTGCCAGTAGTTTAAGATCTGGGGGGGCCAAGAGCACCGGGGAGCTGTTTTTT	CASSLRSGGAKSTGELFF
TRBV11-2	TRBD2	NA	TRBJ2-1	TGTGCCAGCAGCTTAGATCCTAGCGGGGGCTACAATGAGCAGTTCTTC	CASSLDPSGGYNEQFF
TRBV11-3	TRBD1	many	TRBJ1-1	TGTGCCAGCAGCTTAGACGGGAGACAGGGAAGTGTTGAAGCTTTCTTT	CASSLDGRQGSVEAFF
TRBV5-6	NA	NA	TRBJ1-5	TGTGCCAGCAGCTTGGCCGTCGCGGGCAATCAGCCCCAGCATTTT	CASSLAVAGNQPQHF